This entry lists 5 T cell receptor beta chains sequenced from one sample in a study of early T cells in non-severe SARS-CoV-2 infection. TCRdb ran MiXCR on the 5' RACE reads and lists one entry per CDR3 protein. The sample has 30,000 to 35,000 distinct CDR3 sequences; 6.6% are singletons. The sequencing input was whole blood. The receptors were gathered from an adult who was a healthcare worker with PCR-confirmed SARS-CoV-2 infection or an uninfected control (not recorded which).

This clonotype occurred many times. The rearrangement joins TRBV7-6 to TRBJ2-6, with D unresolved. V lost 9 bases and J 1 base, leaving 7 bases between the germline ends. The CDR3 is 13 residues long. From germline, CDR1 is SGHVS and CDR2 FNYEAQ. Here the CDR3 reads CASRPSGANVLTF. CDR3 nucleotides: TGTGCCAGTAGGCCTTCTGGGGCCAACGTCCTGACTTTC.

This clonotype was detected many times. The rearrangement uses TRBV24-1 and TRBJ2-1, with TRBD2 matching 8 bases. Germline V gene sequence: CDR1 KGHDR, CDR2 SFDVKD. The V and J ends lost 6 bases and 5 bases, in that order; junction bases with no gene match: 11. The CDR3 contains 16 residues. Written as DNA, the CDR3 is TGTGCCACCAGTCCCGGGGCCGGGAGGGCAAACAATGAGCAGTTCTTC. Residues: CATSPGAGRANNEQFF.

The table lists this clonotype with many counts. This rearrangement joins TRBV15 to TRBJ1-1; D might be TRBD1 (5 bases). Germline assignment: CDR1 LNHNV and CDR2 YYDKDF (reference sequence). The V end was cut by 0 bases, the J end by 5 bases, with 10 bases between. The length of the CDR3 is 14 residues. CDR3 in amino acids: CATSRDRVGTEAFF. The CDR3 nucleotides read TGTGCCACCAGCAGAGACAGGGTTGGAACTGAAGCTTTCTTT.

The sample holds many counts of this clonotype. This chain joins TRBV28 and TRBJ1-1, with TRBD1 as a possible D gene (5 bases). This CDR3 is 13 amino acids long. The germline V gene encodes CDR1 MDHEN and CDR2 SYDVKM. V lost 2 bases, J lost 7 bases, and 11 bases lay in between. CDR3 nucleotides: TGTGCCAGCAGTTTAAGAGGGGAGGGTGAAGCTTTCTTT. Its protein is CASSLRGEGEAFF.

This clonotype has a handful of counts. The chain carries TRBV20-1 and TRBJ2-3; TRBD1 or TRBD2 may be the D gene (6 bases each). V was trimmed by 6 bases and J by 3 bases, leaving 13 bases between them. Germline CDR1 and CDR2: DFQATT and SNEGSKA (reference sequence). CDR3 size: 13 residues. CDR3 nucleotide sequence: TGCAGTGCGGGGCAGGGGAGGACAGATACGCAGTATTTT. Translated: CSAGQGRTDTQYF.